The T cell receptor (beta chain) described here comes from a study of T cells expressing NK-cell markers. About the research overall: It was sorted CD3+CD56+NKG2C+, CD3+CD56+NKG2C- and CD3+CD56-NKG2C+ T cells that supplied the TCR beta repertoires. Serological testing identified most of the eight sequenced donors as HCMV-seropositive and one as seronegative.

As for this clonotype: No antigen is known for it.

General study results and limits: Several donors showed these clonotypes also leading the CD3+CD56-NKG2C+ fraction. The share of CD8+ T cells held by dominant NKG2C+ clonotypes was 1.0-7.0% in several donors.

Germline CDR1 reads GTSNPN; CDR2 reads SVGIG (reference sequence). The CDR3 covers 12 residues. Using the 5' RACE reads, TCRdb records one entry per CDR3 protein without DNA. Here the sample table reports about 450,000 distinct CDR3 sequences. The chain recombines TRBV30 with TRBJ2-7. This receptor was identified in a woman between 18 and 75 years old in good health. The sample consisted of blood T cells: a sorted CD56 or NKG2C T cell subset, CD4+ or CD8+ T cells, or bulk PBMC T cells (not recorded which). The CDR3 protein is CAWSGFGSEQYF.